Below are 21 T cell receptor beta chains sequenced from a single sample in a study of blood T cell repertoires in COVID-19. Assay used: immunoSEQ multiplex PCR; TCRdb lists only in-frame clones, some missing. The table lists 130,000 to 150,000 clones, about nine tenths of them singletons. The sequencing sample was made of peripheral blood. Receptors originate from a human donor in a cohort sampled during active COVID-19.

V usage is TRBV19 and J usage is TRBJ2-7; perhaps TRBD1 as D (6 bases). The germline gives CDR1 LNHDA, CDR2 SQIVND (reference sequence). CDR3 length: 16 residues. Trimming pared 1 base from V and 4 bases from J, leaving 17 bases between. The CDR3 DNA sequence: TGTGCCAGTAGTATAGGCCCGACAGCCACAGGGTACGAGCAGTACTTC. It is translated as CASSIGPTATGYEQYF.

The chain employs TRBV4-3 and TRBJ2-3, with 7 bases matching TRBD2. Trimming took 0 bases from V and 1 from J; bases not matched to a gene: 7. The germline V gene encodes CDR1 LGHNA and CDR2 YSLEER. The CDR3 loop spans 17 amino acids. DNA for the CDR3: TGCGCCAGCAGCCAAGACTCCCTAGCGGTTGGCACAGATACGCAGTATTTT. Amino acid sequence: CASSQDSLAVGTDTQYF.

This clone was observed once. The chain uses TRBV7-9 and TRBJ1-1; 11 positions agree with TRBD1. The CDR3 is 17 amino acids. Unmatched junction bases numbered 12, after V lost 5 bases and J lost 4 bases. CDR1 is SEHNR, CDR2 FQNEAQ, per germline (reference sequence). The CDR3 loop is CASSPGGTGGVGTEAFF. In nucleotides, the CDR3 is TGTGCCAGCAGCCCTGGGGGGACAGGGGGTGTGGGCACTGAAGCTTTCTTT.

The chain employs TRBV12-3 or TRBV12-4 and TRBJ2-5, with D maybe TRBD1 (6 bases). V was shortened by 6 bases and J by 4 bases, with 12 bases between the two germline ends. The CDR3 is 13 residues long. The CDR3 loop reads CASSPGTRETQYF. The CDR3 nucleotides read TGTGCCAGCAGCCCCGGGACACGAGAGACCCAGTACTTC.

This chain connects TRBV18 to TRBJ1-6; a possible D gene is TRBD1 (6 bases). The CDR3 runs 17 residues. The ends were cut back, 3 bases at V and 0 bases at J, with 12 bases in the middle. Germline assignment: CDR1 KGHSH and CDR2 LQKENI. CDR3 loop: CASSPWTASSYNSPLHF. CDR3 sequence (DNA): TGTGCCAGCTCACCCTGGACAGCGAGCTCCTATAATTCACCCCTCCACTTT.

The chain links TRBV6-5 to TRBJ2-7; D is possibly TRBD2 (5 bases). Germline V gene lookup returns CDR1 MNHEY and CDR2 SVGAGI. The CDR3 is made up of 13 amino acids. Trimming took off 6 bases at V and 3 bases at J, with 12 bases between the two ends. The CDR3 sequence is CASRLAGDYEQYF. The CDR3, as DNA: TGTGCCAGCAGGCTAGCCGGGGACTACGAGCAGTACTTC.

The chain carries TRBV7-6 and TRBJ2-3; D may be TRBD2 (5 bases). V lost 5 bases to trimming and J lost 3 bases, with 12 bases between them. The CDR3 is made up of 14 amino acids. Germline CDR1 and CDR2: SGHVS and FNYEAQ. In DNA, the CDR3 is TGTGCCAGCAGCCCCTGGGAGACTACAGATACGCAGTATTTT. This encodes CASSPWETTDTQYF.

The rearrangement links TRBV7-9 to TRBJ2-7; 10 positions agree with TRBD1. Germline CDR1 reads SEHNR; CDR2 reads FQNEAQ (reference sequence). The ends lost 3 bases at V and 5 bases at J; junction bases unmatched: 7. The CDR3 runs 15 residues. CDR3 in amino acids: CASSFTGTGVDEQYF. The CDR3 DNA is TGTGCCAGCAGCTTCACCGGGACAGGGGTAGACGAGCAGTACTTC.

V gene TRBV25-1 combines with J gene TRBJ1-6, with TRBD1 matching 12 bases. The V gene end was trimmed by 2 bases and the J gene end by 6 bases; junction bases not matched to a gene: 5. This CDR3 is built from 17 residues. Per germline, CDR1 MGHDK and CDR2 SYGVNS. The CDR3 protein is CASSEGTGGGFNSPLHF. Here the CDR3 DNA reads TGTGCCAGCAGTGAAGGGACAGGGGGCGGGTTTAATTCACCCCTCCACTTT. The complete variable domain, with remaining parts taken from reference TRBV25-1 and TRBJ1-6, reads EADIYQTPRYLVIGTGKKITLECSQTMGHDKMYWYQQDPGMELHLIHYSYGVNSTEKGDLSSESTVSRIRTEHFPLTLESARPSHTSQYLCASSEGTGGGFNSPLHFGNGTRLTVT.

DNA for the CDR3: TGTGCCAGCAGAATGACGGCTTCGGGAGCTTTCTTT. This gives the protein CASRMTASGAFF. The V gene is TRBV28, the J gene TRBJ1-1, with unresolved D. Trimming took 6 bases from V and 10 from J, leaving 15 bases between them. Germline V gene lookup returns CDR1 MDHEN and CDR2 SYDVKM. The CDR3 covers 12 residues.

V usage is TRBV7-9 and J usage is TRBJ2-7; 9 nucleotides agree with TRBD1. The CDR3 contains 14 residues. Germline CDR1 and CDR2: SEHNR and FQNEAQ (reference sequence). J lost 2 bases, V lost 5 bases, and 4 bases had no gene match. CDR3 residues: CASSRGTGTYEQYF. The CDR3 bases are TGTGCCAGCAGCCGCGGGACAGGGACCTACGAGCAGTACTTC.

This chain joins TRBV7-3 and TRBJ2-2; tentatively, D is TRBD1 (6 bases). CDR1 and CDR2 from the germline V gene are SGHTA and FQGTGA. V was cut by 3 bases and J by 5 bases, with 10 bases left in between. There are 14 residues in the CDR3. The CDR3 region is CASSFQGRTGELFF. The CDR3 DNA follows: TGTGCCAGCAGCTTCCAGGGGAGAACCGGGGAGCTGTTTTTT.

J is TRBJ2-7 and V is TRBV6-1; 8 positions agree with TRBD1. The CDR3 is made up of 16 amino acids. Germline loops: CDR1 MNHNS, CDR2 SASEGT. J was trimmed by 4 bases and V by 2 bases; bases with no gene match: 10. CDR3 sequence reads: CASSEPRQGTRYEQYF. Here the CDR3 DNA reads TGTGCCAGCAGTGAACCCCGACAGGGGACCAGGTACGAGCAGTACTTC.

The chain employs TRBV14 and TRBJ2-1, with 14 bases identical to TRBD2. Trimming at V came to 3 bases and at J to 3 bases, leaving 4 bases not matched to a gene. Looked up from germline, CDR1 is SGHDN and CDR2 is FVKESK. The length of the CDR3 is 17 residues. Here the CDR3 reads CASSHGTSGGIYNEQFF. CDR3 coding DNA: TGTGCCAGCAGCCACGGGACTAGCGGGGGAATCTACAATGAGCAGTTCTTC.

The V gene is TRBV6-1, the J gene TRBJ1-5; a weak D match, TRBD1 (5 bases). The V end was cut by 1 base, the J end by 1 base, with 11 bases between. Germline lookup yields CDR1 MNHNS and CDR2 SASEGT. This CDR3 comprises 16 residues. Here the CDR3 reads CASSEGAGKSNQPQHF. Written as DNA, the CDR3 is TGTGCCAGCAGTGAAGGGGCAGGGAAGAGCAATCAGCCCCAGCATTTT.

The V and J genes are TRBV7-2 and TRBJ2-7, with 9 bases identical to TRBD2. This CDR3 has 14 amino acids. In germline, CDR1 is SGHTA, CDR2 FQGNSA. J gave up 3 bases and V 3 bases, and 3 bases lay outside the gene matches. The CDR3 nucleotides read TGTGCCAGCAGCTTCGGGACTAGCCTCTACGAGCAGTACTTC. It yields the protein CASSFGTSLYEQYF.

This clone occurred once. The V and J genes are TRBV30 and TRBJ2-2; a possible D gene is TRBD2 (5 bases). The CDR3 length is 12 residues. V shed 1 base and J shed 7 bases, with 7 bases lying between them. CDR1 is GTSNPN, CDR2 SVGIG, per germline (reference sequence). CDR3 bases: TGTGCCTGGAGTGCAACTAGCGGGGAGCTGTTTTTT. This sequence encodes CAWSATSGELFF.

The V and J genes are TRBV7-9 and TRBJ2-3, with 11 bases lining up with TRBD1. The germline gives CDR1 SEHNR, CDR2 FQNEAQ (reference sequence). V trimming: 1 base; J trimming: 5 bases; junction bases outside the gene matches: 8. The CDR3 is 17 amino acids. CDR3 DNA sequence: TGTGCCAGCAGCTTAGACCAGGACAGGGGGCCTGGAGATACGCAGTATTTT. Translation: CASSLDQDRGPGDTQYF.

The chain is built from TRBV19 and TRBJ1-5; 9 bases are a match to TRBD1. V was clipped by 8 bases and J by 4 bases; unmatched bases: 6. Germline V gene lookup returns CDR1 LNHDA and CDR2 SQIVND (reference sequence). The CDR3 is made up of 14 amino acids. The CDR3 region is CASCQTGGNQPQHF. The CDR3 region has the DNA TGTGCCAGTTGTCAGACAGGGGGAAATCAGCCCCAGCATTTT.

J is TRBJ2-2 and V is TRBV5-1; 11 bases align to TRBD2. Trimming removed 7 bases from V and 2 bases from J; junction bases left unmatched: 7. The CDR3 runs to 16 residues. In germline, CDR1 is SGHRS, CDR2 YFSETQ. CDR3 in amino acids: CASVAGTSGNTGELFF. The CDR3 nucleotides are TGCGCCAGCGTTGCCGGGACTAGCGGCAACACCGGGGAGCTGTTTTTT.

The chain couples TRBV10-3 to TRBJ1-6; 9 nucleotides agree with TRBD1. This CDR3 region has 15 residues. In germline, CDR1 is ENHRY, CDR2 SYGVKD. J gave up 8 bases and V 5 bases, and 7 bases lay outside the gene matches. CDR3 DNA: TGTGCCATCAGTCCGGGACAGGGACTTTATTCACCCCTCCACTTT. The encoded protein is CAISPGQGLYSPLHF.